The rows below give T cell receptor beta chains drawn from one sample of a study of blood T cell repertoires in COVID-19. Only in-frame clones appear in the TCRdb table, and some are missing; sequencing was by immunoSEQ multiplex PCR. The repertoire holds roughly 150,000 clones, with roughly 80% as singletons. Material for sequencing was peripheral blood. These receptors were taken from a woman at least 80 years old with acute or convalescent COVID-19. Each CDR3 is given with its conserved first and last residue. The D gene is left open where the match is weak. Clone size is shown for a subset of rows, as once, few, many or a class of expanded clone.

CASSDRPYSNQPQHF | TGTGCCAGCAGCGACAGGCCCTATAGCAATCAGCCCCAGCATTTT | . | TRBV6-5 | . | TRBJ1-5
CASSWSWTGMNTEAFF | TGTGCCAGCAGCTGGAGCTGGACAGGCATGAACACTGAAGCTTTCTTT | . | TRBV5-6 | TRBD1 | TRBJ1-1
CASRPPGQGDGYTF | TGTGCAAGTCGCCCCCCGGGACAGGGGGACGGCTACACCTTC | . | TRBV12-2 | . | TRBJ1-2
CASSVGTGAEKLFF | TGTGCCAGCAGCGTAGGGACAGGGGCGGAAAAACTGTTTTTT | . | TRBV7-9 | TRBD1 | TRBJ1-4
CASSHGELFRAEQETQYF | TGTGCCAGCAGCCATGGGGAACTCTTCAGGGCCGAACAAGAGACCCAGTACTTC | few | TRBV3-1/TRBV3-2 | . | TRBJ2-5
CASSPGGTGTYEQYF | TGTGCCAGCAGCCCAGGGGGGACAGGGACATACGAGCAGTACTTC | . | TRBV11-2 | TRBD1 | TRBJ2-7
CASSYAPGSTEAFF | TGTGCCAGCAGCTATGCGCCGGGGAGCACTGAAGCTTTCTTT | . | TRBV7-2 | . | TRBJ1-1
CASSTRQGSDTQYF | TGTGCCAGCAGCACCAGACAGGGGTCAGATACGCAGTATTTT | . | TRBV5-4 | TRBD1 | TRBJ2-3
CASSPPEGGKETQYF | TGTGCCAGCTCACCACCGGAGGGAGGAAAAGAGACCCAGTACTTC | . | TRBV18 | . | TRBJ2-5
CASSLGPSRSADTQYF | TGTGCCAGCAGCTTAGGCCCTAGCCGTTCGGCAGATACGCAGTATTTT | . | TRBV7-3 | . | TRBJ2-3
CASSRILGLTEYYGYTF | TGTGCCAGCAGTCGGATCCTTGGACTCACAGAGTACTATGGCTACACCTTC | . | TRBV28 | . | TRBJ1-2
CASSPTAGLAGGTQYF | TGTGCCAGTAGTCCCACCGCGGGACTAGCGGGAGGTACGCAGTATTTT | . | TRBV19 | TRBD2 | TRBJ2-3
CASSQGYYEQYF | TGTGCCAGCTCACAGGGGTACTACGAGCAGTACTTC | . | TRBV18 | . | TRBJ2-7
CASTIDRVNTEAFF | TGTGCCAGTACCATAGACAGGGTAAACACTGAAGCTTTCTTT | . | TRBV19 | TRBD1 | TRBJ1-1
CASSQGRLSLSNQPQHF | TGCGCCAGCAGCCAAGGCCGACTGAGTCTTAGCAATCAGCCCCAGCATTTT | . | TRBV4-1 | . | TRBJ1-5
CASSWRGGSAYEQYF | TGCGCCAGCAGCTGGCGGGGAGGGTCTGCCTACGAGCAGTACTTC | . | TRBV5-1 | TRBD2 | TRBJ2-7
CASSTDTPLVYGYTF | TGTGCCAGTAGTACGGACACTCCCCTTGTCTATGGCTACACCTTC | . | TRBV19 | . | TRBJ1-2
CASTGQPNTEAFF | TGTGCCAGCACGGGACAGCCGAACACTGAAGCTTTCTTT | . | TRBV6-5 | TRBD1 | TRBJ1-1
CASSPATLKRGEKLFF | TGTGCCAGCAGTCCCGCTACGCTCAAACGGGGTGAAAAACTGTTTTTT | . | TRBV27 | . | TRBJ1-4
CASSLGQDYGYTF | TGTGCCAGCAGCCTGGGACAGGATTATGGCTACACCTTC | . | TRBV6-5 | TRBD1 | TRBJ1-2
CASTGHGLAGVGENEQFF | TGTGCCAGCACCGGACACGGACTAGCGGGAGTTGGCGAAAATGAACAGTTCTTC | once | TRBV13 | TRBD2 | TRBJ2-1
CASSPRSGTQETQYF | TGTGCCAGCTCACCGCGCAGCGGGACTCAAGAGACCCAGTACTTC | . | TRBV18 | TRBD2 | TRBJ2-5